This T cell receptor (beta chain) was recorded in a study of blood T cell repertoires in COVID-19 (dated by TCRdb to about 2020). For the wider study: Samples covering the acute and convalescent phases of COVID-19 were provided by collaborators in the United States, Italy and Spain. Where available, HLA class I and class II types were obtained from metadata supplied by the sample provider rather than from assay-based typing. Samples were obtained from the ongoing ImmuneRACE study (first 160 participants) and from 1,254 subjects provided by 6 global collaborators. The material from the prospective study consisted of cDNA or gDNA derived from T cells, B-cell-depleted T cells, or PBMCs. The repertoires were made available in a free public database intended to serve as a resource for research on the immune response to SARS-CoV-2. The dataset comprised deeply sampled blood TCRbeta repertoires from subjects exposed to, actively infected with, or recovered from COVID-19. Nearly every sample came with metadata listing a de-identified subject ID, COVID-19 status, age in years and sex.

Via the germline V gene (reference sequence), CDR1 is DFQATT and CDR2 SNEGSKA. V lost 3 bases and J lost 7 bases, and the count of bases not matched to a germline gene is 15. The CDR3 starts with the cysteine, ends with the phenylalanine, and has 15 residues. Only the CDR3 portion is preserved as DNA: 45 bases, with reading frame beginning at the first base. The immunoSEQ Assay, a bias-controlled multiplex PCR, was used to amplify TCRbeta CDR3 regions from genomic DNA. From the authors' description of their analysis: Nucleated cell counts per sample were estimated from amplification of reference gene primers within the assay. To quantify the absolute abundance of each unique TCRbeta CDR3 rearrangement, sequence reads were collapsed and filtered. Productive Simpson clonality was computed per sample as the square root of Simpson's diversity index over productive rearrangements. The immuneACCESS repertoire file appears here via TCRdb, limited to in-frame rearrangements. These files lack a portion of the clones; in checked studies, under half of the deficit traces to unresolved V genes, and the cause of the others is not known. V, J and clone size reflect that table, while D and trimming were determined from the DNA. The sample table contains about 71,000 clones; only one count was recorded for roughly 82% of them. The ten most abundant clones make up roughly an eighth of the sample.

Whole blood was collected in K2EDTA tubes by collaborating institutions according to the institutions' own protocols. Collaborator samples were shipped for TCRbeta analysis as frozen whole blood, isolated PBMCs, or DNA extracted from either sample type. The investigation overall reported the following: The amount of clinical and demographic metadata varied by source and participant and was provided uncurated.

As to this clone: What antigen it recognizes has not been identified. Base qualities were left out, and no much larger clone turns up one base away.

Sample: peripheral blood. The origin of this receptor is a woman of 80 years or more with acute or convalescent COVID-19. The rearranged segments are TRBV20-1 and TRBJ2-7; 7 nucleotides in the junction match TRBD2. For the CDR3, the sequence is CSASIFSGYTGEQYF. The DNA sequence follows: TGCAGTGCTAGTATTTTTAGCGGGTATACGGGGGAGCAGTACTTC.